Shown below are 13 T cell receptor beta chains from a single sample sequenced in a study of blood T cell repertoires in COVID-19. Profiling relied on immunoSEQ multiplex PCR, and the TCRdb table lists in-frame clones only, not all of them. The sample gives about 210,000 clones, roughly four fifths of which show up once; around 12% is in the top ten. The sequenced material came from peripheral blood. Receptors were obtained from a woman aged 40 to 55 with acute or convalescent COVID-19.

This sequence joins TRBV7-2 and TRBJ1-4, with D maybe TRBD1 (5 bases). CDR1 SGHTA and CDR2 FQGNSA come from the germline V gene. The CDR3 is made up of 17 amino acids. Trimming removed 5 bases at V and 3 bases at J, with 19 bases between. The chain's CDR3 is CASSAVRQLAANEKLFF. CDR3 sequence (DNA): TGTGCCAGCAGCGCGGTCCGACAGCTTGCAGCTAATGAAAAACTGTTTTTT. The full variable domain, rest sourced from reference TRBV7-2 and TRBJ1-4, is GAGVSQSPSNKVTEKGKDVELRCDPISGHTALYWYRQSLGQGLEFLIYFQGNSAPDKSGLPSDRFSAERTGGSVSTLTIQRTQQEDSAVYLCASSAVRQLAANEKLFFGSGTQLSVL.

This clone was counted between two and nine times. The V and J genes are TRBV2 and TRBJ2-7; 9 nucleotides line up with TRBD1. Germline values: CDR1 SNHLY, CDR2 FYNNEI. V was clipped by 5 bases and J by 1 base; unmatched bases: 3. The CDR3 consists of 14 residues. CDR3 nucleotide sequence: TGTGCCAGCAGTTACAGGGGGCAGTCCTACGAGCAGTACTTC. It specifies CASSYRGQSYEQYF.

The V gene is TRBV6-5, the J gene TRBJ1-1; no clear D gene. V lost 4 bases to trimming and J lost 3 bases, with 12 bases between them. Germline V gene data show CDR1 as MNHEY and CDR2 as SVGAGI. The CDR3 consists of 14 residues. The DNA for the CDR3 is TGTGCCAGCAGTTCTGGCCGAACCGACACTGAAGCTTTCTTT. Its translation is CASSSGRTDTEAFF.

The rearrangement links TRBV5-8 to TRBJ1-2; 8 bases match TRBD1. Trimming cost V 5 bases and J 3 bases; bases outside gene matches: 15. From germline, CDR1 is SGHTS and CDR2 YDEGEE. The CDR3 runs to 17 residues. The CDR3 bases are TGTGCCAGCAGAATGCGGACAGGGAAACTAACCGACTATGGCTACACCTTC. Translated: CASRMRTGKLTDYGYTF.

V and J are TRBV5-1 and TRBJ2-2; D ambiguous. Trimming cost V 4 bases and J 8 bases, with 9 bases left between them. From germline, CDR1 is SGHRS and CDR2 YFSETQ. The CDR3 is made up of 12 amino acids. The CDR3 loop is CASSLVAGELFF. CDR3 sequence (DNA): TGCGCCAGCAGCCTGGTGGCAGGGGAGCTGTTTTTT.

V is TRBV6-6 and J is TRBJ1-6; 10 bases align to TRBD1. The CDR3 runs 13 residues. J gave up 9 bases and V 10 bases, and 6 bases lay outside the gene matches. Looked up from germline, CDR1 is MNHNY and CDR2 is SVGAGI (reference sequence). This CDR3 is CAIGQGVGSPLHF. For the CDR3, the DNA is TGTGCCATCGGACAGGGGGTGGGTTCACCCCTCCACTTT.

This chain uses TRBV7-9 with TRBJ1-2; TRBD1 might be the D (6 bases). This CDR3 is 17 amino acids long. The V gene lost 1 base and the J gene lost 0 bases, with 15 bases spanning the gap. Germline CDR1 is SEHNR and CDR2 is FQNEAQ (reference sequence). The DNA for the CDR3 is TGTGCCAGCAGCTTAGGGGCAGGGGTTGTTTCTAACTATGGCTACACCTTC. Its protein is CASSLGAGVVSNYGYTF.

The V gene is TRBV23-1, the J gene TRBJ2-7; the match to TRBD1 covers 9 bases. TRBV23-1 is recorded as an ORF, its role being uncertain. The CDR3 contains 14 residues. The V segment lost 6 bases and the J segment 5 bases; nucleotides outside the gene matches: 8. CDR3 coding DNA: TGCGCCAGCAGCCGGACAGGGGCTGAGCACGAGCAGTACTTC. This sequence encodes CASSRTGAEHEQYF.

This clone appeared a few times. This chain connects TRBV7-9 to TRBJ2-1; 8 bases are shared with TRBD2. Per germline, CDR1 SEHNR and CDR2 FQNEAQ (reference sequence). The CDR3 has 15 residues. The V and J ends lost 5 bases and 6 bases, in that order; junction bases with no gene match: 9. DNA for the CDR3: TGTGCCAGCAGCCCCTGGGAGCGGGAGTCCAATGAGCAGTTCTTC. Amino acid sequence: CASSPWERESNEQFF.

This clone was observed a few times. The chain employs TRBV5-1 and TRBJ2-3; D may be TRBD2 (6 bases). In germline, CDR1 is SGHRS, CDR2 YFSETQ. This CDR3 contains 13 residues. Trimming removed 5 bases from V and 8 bases from J, with 15 bases in between. CDR3 residues: CASSENLGGTQYF. CDR3 nucleotides: TGCGCCAGCAGTGAAAACTTGGGGGGTACGCAGTATTTT.

The V and J genes are TRBV5-1 and TRBJ2-3, with D tentatively TRBD1 (6 bases). The CDR3 runs to 13 residues. Looked up from germline, CDR1 is SGHRS and CDR2 is YFSETQ. The V end lost 4 bases, the J end lost 3 bases, and 9 bases lay between the germline ends. The CDR3 coding sequence is TGCGCCAGCAGCGAGGACAGTACAGATACGCAGTATTTT. Its protein product is CASSEDSTDTQYF.

The chain carries TRBV14 and TRBJ1-4; the D is unclear. There are 16 residues in the CDR3. V lost 2 bases, J lost 2 bases, and 12 bases lay in between. Germline lookup yields CDR1 SGHDN and CDR2 FVKESK. In nucleotides, the CDR3 is TGTGCCAGCAGCCAACGGGTAGTTAGGACTAATGAAAAACTGTTTTTT. Translation gives CASSQRVVRTNEKLFF.

The chain joins TRBV2 to TRBJ2-2, with 14 bases identical to TRBD2. CDR1 SNHLY and CDR2 FYNNEI come from the germline V gene. The CDR3 extends over 20 amino acids. Germline trimming cut 2 bases from V and 2 bases from J; bases unmatched to any gene: 10. The CDR3 sequence: CASSEPLGLAGAENTGELFF. The CDR3 region has the DNA TGTGCCAGCAGTGAACCCCTGGGACTAGCGGGGGCCGAAAACACCGGGGAGCTGTTTTTT.